The 21 T cell receptor beta chains below come from one sample, sequenced in a study of T-cell memory formation after mild COVID-19. TCRdb re-derived calls from the 5' RACE reads in MiXCR, one entry per CDR3 protein. The sample contains hundreds of thousands of distinct CDR3 sequences, about a sixth of which appear only once. Sequencing was done on a sample of PBMCs or a T cell subset sorted from them (not recorded which). The receptors were gathered from an adult woman who had mild COVID-19 (a few samples of this study predate the infection). Cell type and time point are not known.

The chain recombines TRBV7-2 with TRBJ1-2, with 9 nucleotides matching TRBD1. V dropped 4 bases and J dropped 8; count of bases not matched to a gene: 11. Germline V gene lookup returns CDR1 SGHTA and CDR2 FQGNSA. This CDR3 contains 15 residues. The DNA for the CDR3 is TGTGCCAGCAGCTGGCCGCCGGGACAGGGCCGCGGCTACACCTTC. It encodes CASSWPPGQGRGYTF.

The gene calls are TRBV5-1 and TRBJ2-5, with 7 bases that match TRBD1. The J segment lost 3 bases and the V segment lost 4 bases, leaving 9 bases of the junction unmatched. Germline CDR1 SGHRS, CDR2 YFSETQ. This CDR3 has 15 residues. CDR3 sequence reads: CASSKGDSLKETQYF. For the CDR3, the DNA is TGCGCCAGCAGCAAAGGGGACAGCCTTAAAGAGACCCAGTACTTC.

The gene calls are TRBV9 and TRBJ2-5; D is unclear. V lost 0 bases to trimming and J lost 3 bases, with 9 bases between them. Germline-derived CDR1 and CDR2 are SGDLS and YYNGEE. The CDR3 runs 14 residues. This CDR3 reads CASSVAGGKETQYF. CDR3 in DNA: TGTGCCAGCAGCGTAGCGGGCGGAAAAGAGACCCAGTACTTC.

This rearrangement joins TRBV29-1 to TRBJ2-1, with 9 bases lining up with TRBD2. Germline V gene data show CDR1 as SQVTM and CDR2 as ANQGSEA. V gave up 7 bases and J gave up 6 bases; unmatched junction bases: 7. The CDR3 sequence is 13 residues long. CDR3 DNA: TGCAGCGGAGTGGGGACTAGCCTCAATGAGCAGTTCTTC. Translated: CSGVGTSLNEQFF.

The V gene is TRBV18, the J gene TRBJ2-7; D may be TRBD1 or TRBD2 (5 bases each). This CDR3 contains 13 residues. Trimming shortened V by 8 bases and J by 4 bases, and 15 bases separated the two germline ends. Germline loops: CDR1 KGHSH, CDR2 LQKENI. CDR3 sequence: CASTGTDLYEQYF. CDR3 DNA sequence: TGTGCCAGCACCGGGACGGACCTGTACGAGCAGTACTTC.

This clonotype was observed a few times. This chain uses TRBV29-1 with TRBJ1-1, with a tentative D call TRBD1 (6 bases). Germline V gene sequence: CDR1 SQVTM, CDR2 ANQGSEA. The CDR3 extends over 14 amino acids. The ends were cut back, 6 bases at V and 3 bases at J, with 17 bases in the middle. The DNA of the CDR3 is TGCAGCGTCAAAGGGGGTTTGGGATACACTGAAGCTTTCTTT. Residues: CSVKGGLGYTEAFF.

V is TRBV7-8 and J is TRBJ1-1; tentatively, D is TRBD1 (6 bases). The CDR3 contains 13 residues. The V gene's germline CDR1 is SGHVS and CDR2 FQNEAQ. V lost 2 bases, J lost 9 bases, and 13 bases lay in between. The CDR3 sequence: CASSLNQGQQAFF. CDR3 nucleotide sequence: TGTGCCAGCAGCTTAAATCAAGGACAGCAAGCTTTCTTT.

V and J are TRBV15 and TRBJ2-7; D perhaps matches TRBD2 (5 bases). V lost 1 base and J lost 4, with 14 bases in between. CDR1 is LNHNV and CDR2 is YYDKDF in the germline V gene (reference sequence). The CDR3 has 15 residues. CDR3 nucleotides: TGTGCCACCAGCAGAGGAGGCTTAGCGATATACGAGCAGTACTTC. Protein product: CATSRGGLAIYEQYF.

This clonotype occurred a few times. CDR3 residues: CASSHTGGYTF. In DNA, the CDR3 is TGTGCCAGCAGCCATACAGGTGGCTACACCTTC. J is TRBJ1-2 and V is TRBV6-2 or TRBV6-3, with a tentative D call TRBD1 (5 bases). V was shortened by 6 bases and J by 7 bases, with 9 bases between the two germline ends. The CDR3 totals 11 residues. The V gene's germline CDR1 is MNHEY and CDR2 SVGEGT.

V gene TRBV25-1 combines with J gene TRBJ1-2; 9 bases fit TRBD1. The CDR3 has 12 amino acids. The ends lost 5 bases at V and 8 bases at J; junction bases unmatched: 3. The V gene's germline CDR1 is MGHDK and CDR2 SYGVNS. CDR3 bases: TGTGCCAGCAGTATCGGGACAGGGGGCTACACCTTC. It yields the protein CASSIGTGGYTF.

This clonotype occurred a few times. The genes are TRBV7-6 and TRBJ2-7; 8 bases align to TRBD1. V was pared by 5 bases and J by 5 bases, with 8 bases of the junction left unmatched. Germline assignment: CDR1 SGHVS and CDR2 FNYEAQ. The CDR3 has 14 amino acids. Written as DNA, the CDR3 is TGTGCCAGCAGCCGGACAGGGACATCGGACGAGCAGTACTTC. Protein: CASSRTGTSDEQYF.

The J gene is TRBJ2-7, the V gene TRBV5-1; 8 nucleotides agree with TRBD1. Per germline, CDR1 SGHRS and CDR2 YFSETQ. The CDR3 totals 14 residues. The J segment lost 3 bases and the V segment lost 4 bases, leaving 6 bases of the junction unmatched. The CDR3 loop reads CASSGQGRHYEQYF. CDR3 sequence (DNA): TGCGCCAGCAGCGGACAGGGTCGGCACTACGAGCAGTACTTC.

This clonotype was counted between two and nine times. The genes are TRBV4-3 and TRBJ2-1; TRBD2 matches at 12 bases. J was trimmed by 2 bases and V by 6 bases; bases with no gene match: 11. The germline V gene encodes CDR1 LGHNA and CDR2 YSLEER. The CDR3 runs to 18 residues. The CDR3 DNA follows: TGCGCCAGCAGGATGAGTCTAGCGGGAGGGCCGCCCTACAATGAGCAGTTCTTC. This sequence encodes CASRMSLAGGPPYNEQFF.

This chain uses TRBV9 with TRBJ1-3; D is possibly TRBD1 (6 bases). Germline V lookup: CDR1 SGDLS, CDR2 YYNGEE. The V gene lost 7 bases and the J gene lost 2 bases, with 16 bases spanning the gap. There are 15 residues in the CDR3. The CDR3, as DNA: TGTGCCAGCTCGATCGGTTCAGGGGCTGGAAACACCATATATTTT. It specifies CASSIGSGAGNTIYF.

This clonotype was counted only a few times. This rearrangement joins TRBV20-1 to TRBJ1-2; TRBD1 matches at 12 bases. Looked up from germline, CDR1 is DFQATT and CDR2 is SNEGSKA (reference sequence). This CDR3 has 15 residues. J was trimmed by 8 bases and V by 1 base; bases with no gene match: 8. The CDR3 bases are TGCAGTGCTAGAGTTCGGGGACAGGGGGCCGGCGGCTACACCTTC. Translation: CSARVRGQGAGGYTF.

This clonotype appeared a few times. The V gene is TRBV20-1, the J gene TRBJ2-1, with no clear D. The V and J ends lost 0 bases and 6 bases respectively, with 9 bases between them. CDR3 length equals 13 residues. Per germline, CDR1 DFQATT and CDR2 SNEGSKA (reference sequence). The CDR3 here is CSARDRQLNEQFF. DNA for the CDR3: TGCAGTGCTAGAGATCGGCAGCTCAATGAGCAGTTCTTC.

There are a few counts of this clonotype. The chain combines TRBV6-1 with TRBJ2-1; D is undetermined. Germline assignment: CDR1 MNHNS and CDR2 SASEGT. V lost 0 bases and J 8 bases, leaving 5 bases between the germline ends. CDR3 length equals 12 residues. The DNA for the CDR3 is TGTGCCAGCAGTGAAGCGAACTATGAGCAGTTCTTC. Protein sequence: CASSEANYEQFF.

This clonotype was counted between two and nine times. CDR3 sequence reads: CASRTGQGTEAFF. CDR3 coding DNA: TGTGCCAGTAGAACCGGACAGGGCACTGAAGCTTTCTTT. The V gene is TRBV19, the J gene TRBJ1-1; 8 bases line up with TRBD1. CDR3 size: 13 residues. CDR1 is LNHDA, CDR2 SQIVND, per germline (reference sequence). V trimming: 6 bases; J trimming: 4 bases; junction bases outside the gene matches: 4.

The genes are TRBV18 and TRBJ1-5; 9 positions match TRBD1. Trimming cost V 6 bases and J 5 bases; bases outside gene matches: 8. Germline assignment: CDR1 KGHSH and CDR2 LQKENI. This CDR3 comprises 15 residues. The CDR3 spells CASSRDRERYQPQHF. In DNA form, the CDR3 reads TGTGCCAGCTCGCGGGACAGGGAACGGTATCAGCCCCAGCATTTT.

This clonotype was counted a few times. V gene TRBV5-1 combines with J gene TRBJ2-7; D is unclear. The length of the CDR3 is 15 residues. V gave up 2 bases and J gave up 5 bases, with 17 bases separating them. The V gene's germline CDR1 is SGHRS and CDR2 YFSETQ. For the CDR3, the DNA is TGCGCCAGCAGCTTTCTCGGAAGGGTGGTAGACGAGCAGTACTTC. This translates into CASSFLGRVVDEQYF.

The chain joins TRBV6-5 to TRBJ1-2, with D perhaps TRBD1 (6 bases). This CDR3 region has 15 residues. With 7 bases removed from V and 3 bases from J, the gap between germline ends came to 18 bases. Looked up from germline, CDR1 is MNHEY and CDR2 is SVGAGI. DNA for the CDR3: TGTGCCAGCAACCCCGGGGTGGCAGGGGACTATGGCTACACCTTC. It specifies CASNPGVAGDYGYTF.